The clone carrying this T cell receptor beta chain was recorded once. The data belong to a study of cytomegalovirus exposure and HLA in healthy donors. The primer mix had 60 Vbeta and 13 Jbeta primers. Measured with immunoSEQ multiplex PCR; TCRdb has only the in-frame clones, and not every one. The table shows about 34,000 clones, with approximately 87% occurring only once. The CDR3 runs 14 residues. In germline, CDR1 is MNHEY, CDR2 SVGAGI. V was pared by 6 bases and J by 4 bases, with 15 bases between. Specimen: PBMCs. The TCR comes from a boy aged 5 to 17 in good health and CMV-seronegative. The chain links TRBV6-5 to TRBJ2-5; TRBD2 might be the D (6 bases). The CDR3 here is CASRAGGQGETQYF. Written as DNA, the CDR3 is TGTGCCAGCAGGGCCGGGGGTCAGGGAGAGACCCAGTACTTC.